The entry below describes one T cell receptor beta chain. CDR3 length: 15 residues. The ends lost 2 bases at V and 3 bases at J; junction bases unmatched: 2. Looked up from germline, CDR1 is SEHNR and CDR2 is FQNEAQ (reference sequence). TCRdb's copy holds only in-frame clones and misses some; the assay was immunoSEQ multiplex PCR. The sample yields more than 65,000 clones, over 65% seen once. The data were taken from a study of blood T cell repertoires in COVID-19. Study-wide background: Material from acute and convalescent COVID-19 was sourced from the United States, Italy and Spain. The analysed material was cDNA or gDNA that came from T cells, B-cell-depleted T cells, or PBMCs.

The source is a woman aged 70-85 years with acute or convalescent COVID-19. This sequence joins TRBV7-9 and TRBJ2-2; 8 positions match TRBD1. Sample: peripheral blood. The CDR3 sequence: CASSLKGQDTGELFF. The CDR3 DNA reads TGTGCCAGCAGCTTAAAGGGACAGGACACCGGGGAGCTGTTTTTT.